This T cell receptor beta chain was observed in a study of blood T cell repertoires in COVID-19. Across the study: The samples span acute and convalescent COVID-19 from the United States, Italy and Spain. T cells, B-cell-depleted T cells, or PBMCs provided the cDNA or gDNA that served as material.

Under the authors' procedure: Using reference gene primer amplification, nucleated cell counts were estimated. Profiling relied on immunoSEQ multiplex PCR, and the TCRdb table lists in-frame clones only, not all of them. V, J and clone size were drawn from that table, and D and trimming were deduced from the DNA. The profile shows a few hundred thousand clones, roughly 84% of them singletons. This CDR3 spans 14 amino acids. Germline assignment: CDR1 MNHEY and CDR2 SVGAGI. The J segment lost 6 bases and the V segment lost 2 bases, leaving 4 bases of the junction unmatched. V and J are TRBV6-5 and TRBJ1-2; TRBD1 matches at 9 bases. The clonotype was recovered from a man aged 45-60 years with active or convalescent COVID-19. Sequencing input: peripheral blood. CDR3 in amino acids: CASSYLGQGHGYTF. For the CDR3, the DNA is TGTGCCAGCAGTTACCTGGGACAGGGACATGGCTACACCTTC.